One T cell receptor beta chain is described in this entry. The CDR3 extends over 13 amino acids. Trimming cost V 5 bases and J 6 bases, with 12 bases left between them. In germline, CDR1 is SGHTA, CDR2 FQGNSA. This entry comes from a study of beta chain features in type 1 diabetes. The authors reverse transcribed all of the isolated RNA, so sequencing captured expressed TCRB transcripts. Clones were read by immunoSEQ multiplex PCR, and TCRdb kept only the in-frame ones, dropping some. The table records around 300,000 clones, 7.5% to 9.5% of them present only once. Sorted cells reached over 95% purity in every population.

The rearrangement joins TRBV7-2 to TRBJ2-3; TRBD1 is a possible D gene (6 bases). This TCR derives from a woman between 18 and 30 years old in good health. Input material: central memory CD4+ T cells from blood. In DNA, the CDR3 is TGTGCCAGCAGCATCTACAGGGCCGATACGCAGTATTTT. Translated, it gives CASSIYRADTQYF.